This TCR beta chain was identified in a study of T cell responses to AZD1222 COVID-19 vaccine. Data came from immunoSEQ multiplex PCR; TCRdb stores just in-frame clones and leaves some out. Altogether more than 110,000 clones are present, approximately 90% being singletons, with the ten largest covering roughly 3.7%. Germline V gives CDR1 SGHRS, CDR2 YFSETQ. This CDR3 comprises 15 residues. V gave up 4 bases and J gave up 5 bases; unmatched junction bases: 7. The sample consisted of peripheral blood, taken on day 0 of AZD1222 vaccination. The source of this sequence is an adult in good health. The gene calls are TRBV5-1 and TRBJ2-5; 11 positions match TRBD2. The CDR3 sequence is CASSRPSGGLETQYF. The CDR3 DNA sequence: TGCGCCAGCAGCCGACCTAGCGGGGGGTTGGAGACCCAGTACTTC.